Presented here are 18 T cell receptor beta chains from one specimen sequenced in a study of T-cell reconstitution after alpha-beta-depleted transplantation in children. Library preparation (for TCRbeta) was performed with unique molecular identifiers. TCRdb reprocessed the PCR reads with MiXCR, giving one entry per CDR3 protein. In the table there are hundreds of thousands of distinct CDR3 sequences, roughly 17% of which are singletons. The sequencing used PBMCs, mostly from graft donor cells, collected 360 days after TCRalphabeta/CD19-depleted stem cell transplant. Every receptor here comes from a boy in the first two years of life who had a stem cell transplant for Wiskott-Aldrich syndrome, so the T cells may come from the graft donor.

This chain links TRBV7-9 with TRBJ2-5; D possibly uses TRBD1 or TRBD2 (5 bases each). CDR1 is SEHNR and CDR2 is FQNEAQ in the germline V gene (reference sequence). The ends were cut back, 1 base at V and 5 bases at J, with 20 bases in the middle. The CDR3 covers 17 residues. The CDR3 is CASSLGMGTSDGETQYF. Here the CDR3 DNA reads TGTGCCAGCAGCTTAGGGATGGGGACCTCGGACGGCGAGACCCAGTACTTC.

The V call is TRBV29-1, the J call TRBJ1-3, with a tentative D call TRBD1 (5 bases). Germline CDR1 is SQVTM and CDR2 is ANQGSEA. Between the trimmed V and J ends, which lost 3 bases and 4 bases, there was a span of 10 bases. The CDR3 length is 13 residues. Here the CDR3 reads CSVDPRAGNTIYF. CDR3 DNA sequence: TGCAGCGTTGATCCCAGGGCAGGAAACACCATATATTTT.

This clonotype has more than one count but fewer than ten. The rearrangement links TRBV28 to TRBJ1-2; the match to TRBD1 covers 9 bases. CDR1 and CDR2 from the germline V gene are MDHEN and SYDVKM. This CDR3 has 15 amino acids. With V trimmed by 5 bases and J by 0 bases, 4 bases remained unmatched. The CDR3 loop is CASSRTGASNYGYTF. Written as DNA, the CDR3 is TGTGCCAGCAGTAGGACAGGGGCTTCTAACTATGGCTACACCTTC.

This chain connects TRBV7-6 to TRBJ2-5; TRBD1 aligns across 9 bases. Germline V gene data show CDR1 as SGHVS and CDR2 as FNYEAQ. After removal of 1 base from V and 5 bases from J, the junction contained 8 bases not matched to a gene. This CDR3 has 16 residues. CDR3 bases: TGTGCCAGCAGCTTAGAGGACAGGGGAAAATGGGAGACCCAGTACTTC. Its translation is CASSLEDRGKWETQYF.

The J gene is TRBJ2-3, the V gene TRBV14; D tentatively reads TRBD1 or TRBD2 (6 bases each). Per germline, CDR1 SGHDN and CDR2 FVKESK. Trimming left V 1 base short and J 8 bases short, with 19 bases between. The CDR3 runs 16 residues. CDR3 in amino acids: CASSQVGGQAMVTQYF. The CDR3 DNA follows: TGTGCCAGCAGCCAAGTTGGGGGGCAGGCGATGGTTACGCAGTATTTT. Combining the CDR3 with reference TRBV14 and TRBJ2-3 gives the whole variable domain EAGVTQFPSHSVIEKGQTVTLRCDPISGHDNLYWYRRVMGKEIKFLLHFVKESKQDESGMPNNRFLAERTGGTYSTLKVQPAELEDSGVYFCASSQVGGQAMVTQYFGPGTRLTVL.

This clonotype has more than one count but fewer than ten. This chain links TRBV5-1 with TRBJ2-6; unclear D gene. The length of the CDR3 is 16 residues. Trimming took off 2 bases at V and 0 bases at J, with 9 bases between the two ends. The V gene's germline CDR1 is SGHRS and CDR2 YFSETQ. The CDR3 protein is CASSLRPSSGANVLTF. CDR3 coding DNA: TGCGCCAGCAGCTTAAGACCCTCCTCTGGGGCCAACGTCCTGACTTTC.

In this sample, this clonotype turned up a few times. One end of the junction does not line up with germline, which may come from a read error. The chain employs TRBV7-9 and TRBJ2-2; a weak D match, TRBD2 (6 bases). CDR1 and CDR2 (germline): SEHNR, FQNEAQ (reference sequence). This CDR3 has 16 amino acids. Here the CDR3 reads CASSLWRGGNAGELFF. The CDR3 DNA reads TGTGCCAGCAGCTTATGGAGGGGCGGGAACGCCGGGGAGCTGTTTTTT.

J is TRBJ1-6 and V is TRBV10-3; tentatively, D is TRBD1 (5 bases). Trimming stripped 6 bases from V and 4 bases from J, with 13 bases between. The germline V gene encodes CDR1 ENHRY and CDR2 SYGVKD. CDR3 length: 15 residues. The CDR3 coding sequence is TGTGCCATCAGAGGTTCACAGGATTATAATTCACCCCTCCACTTT. Its translation: CAIRGSQDYNSPLHF.

This clonotype was seen a handful of times. This sequence joins TRBV25-1 and TRBJ2-6, with D unresolved. CDR3 length: 16 amino acids. Deletions cut 8 bases from V and 0 bases from J, with 14 bases between. The germline V gene encodes CDR1 MGHDK and CDR2 SYGVNS. The CDR3 nucleotides are TGTGCCAGCGCTCGGATTGGGCCCTCTGGGGCCAACGTCCTGACTTTC. It encodes CASARIGPSGANVLTF. The full variable domain, in which reference TRBV25-1 and TRBJ2-6 provide the parts outside the CDR3, is EADIYQTPRYLVIGTGKKITLECSQTMGHDKMYWYQQDPGMELHLIHYSYGVNSTEKGDLSSESTVSRIRTEHFPLTLESARPSHTSQYLCASARIGPSGANVLTFGAGSRLTVL.

This clonotype came up a few times. The gene calls are TRBV18 and TRBJ2-7, with D possibly being TRBD2 (5 bases). In germline, CDR1 is KGHSH, CDR2 LQKENI. The CDR3 spans 16 residues. Trimming shortened V by 3 bases and J by 6 bases, and 21 bases separated the two germline ends. CDR3 sequence: CASSPNPAGLPTEQYF. CDR3 in DNA: TGTGCCAGCTCACCGAACCCGGCAGGACTTCCGACCGAGCAGTACTTC.

The V gene is TRBV4-2, the J gene TRBJ2-6; D is unresolved. This CDR3 spans 15 amino acids. Looked up from germline, CDR1 is LGHNA and CDR2 is YNFKEQ. Trimming removed 0 bases at V and 0 bases at J, with 3 bases between. DNA of the CDR3: TGTGCCAGCAGCCAAGATGGCTCTGGGGCCAACGTCCTGACTTTC. Translation gives CASSQDGSGANVLTF.

The rearrangement links TRBV5-6 to TRBJ2-3; D ambiguous. V was clipped by 0 bases and J by 1 base, with 9 bases between them. Germline V gives CDR1 SGHDT, CDR2 YYEEEE. The CDR3 is 15 amino acids. CDR3 nucleotides: TGTGCCAGCAGCTTGGAAGGGTTCGGCACAGATACGCAGTATTTT. It yields the protein CASSLEGFGTDTQYF.

This clonotype occurred many times. This chain uses TRBV7-2 with TRBJ2-3, with D perhaps TRBD1 or TRBD2 (5 bases each). The CDR3 contains 14 residues. Per germline, CDR1 SGHTA and CDR2 FQGNSA. V was clipped by 5 bases and J by 2 bases, with 11 bases between them. CDR3: CASSPGLTTDTQYF. The CDR3 coding sequence is TGTGCCAGCAGCCCGGGGCTAACCACAGATACGCAGTATTTT.

The V call is TRBV6-5, the J call TRBJ2-7; D possibly matches TRBD1 or TRBD2 (5 bases each). CDR1 MNHEY and CDR2 SVGAGI come from the germline V gene. The V end lost 2 bases, the J end lost 5 bases, and 13 bases lay between the germline ends. This CDR3 has 14 amino acids. CDR3 coding DNA: TGTGCCAGCAGTTACCAGCCGGGGCGCCACGAGCAGTACTTC. This gives the protein CASSYQPGRHEQYF.

Many counts were recorded for this clonotype. The J gene is TRBJ2-1, the V gene TRBV7-9; D possibly corresponds to TRBD1 (5 bases). V lost 1 base, J lost 6 bases, and 13 bases lay in between. Germline V gene sequence: CDR1 SEHNR, CDR2 FQNEAQ (reference sequence). The CDR3 is 15 amino acids. In DNA, the CDR3 is TGTGCCAGCAGCTTAGTGGGGAAGGGGCTCAATGAGCAGTTCTTC. This encodes CASSLVGKGLNEQFF.

CDR3 sequence: CASSRWVSGTGELFF. Here the CDR3 DNA reads TGTGCCAGCAGCCGTTGGGTCAGCGGCACCGGGGAGCTGTTTTTT. This chain joins TRBV27 and TRBJ2-2; D perhaps matches TRBD2 (5 bases). This CDR3 is 15 amino acids long. V was shortened by 6 bases and J by 4 bases, with 15 bases between the two germline ends. Germline V gene lookup returns CDR1 MNHEY and CDR2 SMNVEV (reference sequence).

This clonotype was seen more than once but under ten times. J is TRBJ2-5 and V is TRBV20-1; either TRBD1 or TRBD2 may fit D (5 bases each). CDR3 length: 16 residues. The V end lost 4 bases, the J end lost 1 base, and 19 bases lay between the germline ends. Germline-derived CDR1 and CDR2 are DFQATT and SNEGSKA (reference sequence). As DNA, the CDR3 is TGCAGTGCTACAACACCGGGACGGATGATCCAAGAGACCCAGTACTTC. Its translation is CSATTPGRMIQETQYF.

This clonotype was counted many times. V and J are TRBV3-1 and TRBJ2-7, with 8 nucleotides matching TRBD1. The CDR3 has 14 residues. Germline loops: CDR1 LGHDT, CDR2 YNNKEL (reference sequence). Losses at the gene ends were 2 bases for V and 3 bases for J; bases not matched to a gene: 3. The CDR3 DNA sequence: TGTGCCAGCAGCCAATCCGGGACAGGCTACGAGCAGTACTTC. Its protein is CASSQSGTGYEQYF.